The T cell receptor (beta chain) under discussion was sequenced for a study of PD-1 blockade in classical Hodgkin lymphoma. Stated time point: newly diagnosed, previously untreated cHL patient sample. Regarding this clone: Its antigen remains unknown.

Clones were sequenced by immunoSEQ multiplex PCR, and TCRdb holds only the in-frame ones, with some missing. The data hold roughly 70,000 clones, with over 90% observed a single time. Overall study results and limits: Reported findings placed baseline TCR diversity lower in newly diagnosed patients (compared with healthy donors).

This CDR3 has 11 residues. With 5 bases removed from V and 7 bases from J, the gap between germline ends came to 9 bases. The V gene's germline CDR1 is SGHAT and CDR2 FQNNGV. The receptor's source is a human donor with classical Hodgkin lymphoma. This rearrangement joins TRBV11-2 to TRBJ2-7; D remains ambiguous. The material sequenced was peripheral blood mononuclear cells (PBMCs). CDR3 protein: CASSASREQYF. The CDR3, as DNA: TGTGCCAGCAGCGCCAGCAGGGAGCAGTACTTC.